The T cell receptor (beta chain) described here comes from a study of cytomegalovirus exposure and HLA in healthy donors. The study ran its PCR with 60 Vbeta and 13 Jbeta primers. Original methodology: Later reanalysis found approximately 76 million unique TCR beta chains, 10 million to 14 million of them shared. Measured with immunoSEQ multiplex PCR; TCRdb has only the in-frame clones, and not every one. V and J calls and clone size are as listed in that table; D and trimming were resolved from the DNA. The sample yields more than 100,000 clones, about three quarters seen once. This clone is a singleton in its sample. Germline V gene lookup returns CDR1 SGDLS and CDR2 YYNGEE. The V end was cut by 4 bases, the J end by 0 bases, with 10 bases between. This CDR3 comprises 14 residues.

The chain combines TRBV9 with TRBJ1-1; D remains unclear. The receptor's source is a female donor in good health and CMV-seropositive. Sequencing was carried out using PBMCs. The CDR3 reads CASSREHMNTEAFF. As DNA, the CDR3 is TGTGCCAGCAGCCGGGAGCACATGAACACTGAAGCTTTCTTT. The full variable domain, in which reference TRBV9 and TRBJ1-1 provide the parts outside the CDR3, is DSGVTQTPKHLITATGQRVTLRCSPRSGDLSVYWYQQSLDQGLQFLIQYYNGEERAKGNILERFSAQQFPDLHSELNLSSLELGDSALYFCASSREHMNTEAFFGQGTRLTVV.